Listed below are T cell receptor beta chains from one sample, sequenced in a study of cytomegalovirus exposure and HLA in healthy donors. Sequencing was performed with immunoSEQ multiplex PCR; in TCRdb, only in-frame clones are kept and a portion is missing. This repertoire shows 80,000 to 100,000 clones, approximately 70% found once; its top ten account for 2.5%. The sequenced sample consisted of PBMCs. These receptors were collected from a middle-aged man in good health and CMV-seronegative. CDR3s include the opening cysteine and the closing phenylalanine or tryptophan. Each record gives: D gene, clone size, J gene, V gene, CDR3 protein, CDR3 DNA. The D gene is left open where the match is weak. Rows may omit the clone size; those that give it use once, few, many or a size class.

>.|.|TRBJ2-7|TRBV14
CASSQVRSGWGRSYEQYF
TGTGCCAGCAGCCAAGTTCGTAGTGGATGGGGGAGGTCCTACGAGCAGTACTTC
>TRBD1|.|TRBJ2-7|TRBV6-1
CASSGTATSYEQYF
TGTGCCAGCAGCGGGACAGCCACGTCCTACGAGCAGTACTTC
>TRBD1|few|TRBJ1-1|TRBV18
CASSGQGGDEAFF
TGTGCCAGCTCAGGACAGGGTGGAGATGAAGCTTTCTTT
>TRBD2|.|TRBJ2-1|TRBV6-5
CASSLVLAGVRNEQFF
TGTGCCAGCAGTTTGGTATTAGCGGGAGTTCGGAATGAGCAGTTCTTC
>.|.|TRBJ2-3|TRBV5-1
CASSLTEPTDTQYF
TGCGCCAGCAGCTTGACGGAGCCCACAGATACGCAGTATTTT
>.|few|TRBJ2-3|TRBV29-1
CSVEGPGKDTQYF
TGCAGCGTTGAGGGGCCAGGGAAAGATACGCAGTATTTT
>TRBD1|few|TRBJ2-7|TRBV15
CATSRYTGQENEQYF
TGTGCCACCAGCAGATACACGGGACAGGAGAACGAGCAGTACTTC
>TRBD1|.|TRBJ1-4|TRBV5-4
CASSKGAQGEKLFF
TGTGCCAGCAGCAAGGGGGCACAGGGTGAAAAACTGTTTTTT
>.|.|TRBJ2-1|TRBV20-1
CSAQNGEQFF
TGCAGTGCTCAAAACGGTGAGCAGTTCTTC
>.|few|TRBJ1-5|TRBV29-1
CSVGGSNQPQHF
TGCAGCGTTGGCGGTAGCAATCAGCCCCAGCATTTT
>TRBD2|few|TRBJ2-7|TRBV4-1
CASSREGGPYEQYF
TGCGCCAGCAGCCGGGAGGGAGGGCCTTACGAGCAGTACTTC
>TRBD1|.|TRBJ2-7|TRBV2
CASTVSWDSSYEQYF
TGTGCCAGCACCGTTTCGTGGGACAGCTCCTACGAGCAGTACTTC
>.|.|TRBJ1-5|TRBV28
CASSFRRQPQHF
TGTGCCAGCAGTTTTCGTAGACAGCCCCAGCATTTT
>TRBD2|once|TRBJ2-2|TRBV11-2
CASSQTSAGELFF
TGTGCCAGCAGCCAAACTAGCGCCGGGGAGCTGTTTTTT
>.|.|TRBJ2-7|TRBV28
CASSLFEGFYEQYF
TGTGCCAGCAGTTTATTTGAGGGATTTTACGAGCAGTACTTC